This is a list of T cell receptor beta chains from one sample in a study of human T cells and chemical hapten exposure. TCRdb independently ran MiXCR on the RACE reads; one entry per CDR3 protein. The sample yields approximately 77,000 distinct CDR3 sequences, around 7.8% seen once. The specimen was whole blood, collected in connection with sensitization to the hapten diphenylcyclopropenone (DPC). These receptors all stem from a young woman with alopecia areata. Some clones in this sample may be carry-over from other donors' samples. Both conserved end residues are part of each CDR3. Each record gives: CDR3 protein, CDR3 DNA, clone size, J gene, V gene, D gene. A D gene is named only where the DNA matches it firmly. Clone sizes are given selectively: once, few, many, or a class where the clone is expanded.

CDR3: CASSSQGNTEAFF; DNA: TGTGCCAGCAGTTCACAGGGGAACACTGAAGCTTTCTTT; size: many; J: TRBJ1-1; V: TRBV7-3; D: NA
CDR3: CASSSDRASGNTIYF; DNA: TGTGCCAGCAGCTCAGACAGGGCTTCTGGAAACACCATATATTTT; size: many; J: TRBJ1-3; V: TRBV7-6; D: TRBD1
CDR3: CASRDPGQVSSGANVLTF; DNA: TGCGCCAGCAGGGACCCGGGACAGGTGAGCTCTGGGGCCAACGTCCTGACTTTC; size: NA; J: TRBJ2-6; V: TRBV5-1; D: TRBD1
CDR3: CASSLTTGYTGYTF; DNA: TGTGCCAGCAGTCTGACTACAGGGTATACTGGCTACACCTTC; size: NA; J: TRBJ1-2; V: TRBV3-1; D: NA
CDR3: CSGLGGNQETQYF; DNA: TGCAGCGGGCTCGGCGGGAACCAAGAGACCCAGTACTTC; size: NA; J: TRBJ2-5; V: TRBV29-1; D: NA
CDR3: CASSYTTASNEKLFF; DNA: TGTGCCAGCAGTTATACGACGGCATCAAATGAAAAACTGTTTTTT; size: few; J: TRBJ1-4; V: TRBV6-5; D: NA
CDR3: CASSRGASGGLNEQFF; DNA: TGTGCCAGCAGTAGAGGGGCTAGCGGGGGCCTCAATGAGCAGTTCTTC; size: NA; J: TRBJ2-1; V: TRBV7-7; D: TRBD2
CDR3: CASSLVGNYEQYF; DNA: TGCGCCAGCAGCTTGGTAGGCAACTACGAGCAGTACTTC; size: many; J: TRBJ2-7; V: TRBV5-1; D: NA
CDR3: CASSPTESYGYTF; DNA: TGTGCCAGCTCACCCACAGAAAGCTATGGCTACACCTTC; size: many; J: TRBJ1-2; V: TRBV18; D: NA
CDR3: CASSPVRYPSYNEQFF; DNA: TGTGCCAGCTCACCAGTCCGGTACCCTTCCTACAATGAGCAGTTCTTC; size: many; J: TRBJ2-1; V: TRBV18; D: NA
CDR3: CSVVDSWNTEAFF; DNA: TGCAGCGTTGTGGACAGTTGGAACACTGAAGCTTTCTTT; size: NA; J: TRBJ1-1; V: TRBV29-1; D: NA
CDR3: CASSVIFNTGELFF; DNA: TGTGCCAGCAGCGTAATCTTTAACACCGGGGAGCTGTTTTTT; size: many; J: TRBJ2-2; V: TRBV9; D: NA
CDR3: CATSDSTLGADTQYF; DNA: TGTGCCACCAGTGATTCGACCCTGGGCGCAGATACGCAGTATTTT; size: NA; J: TRBJ2-3; V: TRBV24-1; D: NA
CDR3: CSARVGGFTDTQYF; DNA: TGCAGTGCTAGAGTCGGGGGTTTCACAGATACGCAGTATTTT; size: many; J: TRBJ2-3; V: TRBV20-1; D: NA
CDR3: CASSQTGGPGETQYF; DNA: TGTGCCAGCAGCCAAACCGGGGGGCCGGGGGAGACCCAGTACTTC; size: NA; J: TRBJ2-5; V: TRBV7-7; D: NA
CDR3: CASSLKGTGEAFF; DNA: TGTGCCAGCAGCCTTAAAGGTACAGGTGAAGCTTTCTTT; size: NA; J: TRBJ1-1; V: TRBV9; D: NA
CDR3: CASSSSGTSGDNEQFF; DNA: TGTGCCAGCAGCTCGTCCGGGACTAGCGGCGACAATGAGCAGTTCTTC; size: NA; J: TRBJ2-1; V: TRBV5-4; D: TRBD2
CDR3: CATSDPRGFDEQFF; DNA: TGTGCCACCAGTGATCCCCGTGGGTTCGATGAGCAGTTCTTC; size: many; J: TRBJ2-1; V: TRBV24-1; D: NA
CDR3: CASSGGTSSYNEQFF; DNA: TGTGCCAGCAGTGGCGGGACTAGCTCCTACAATGAGCAGTTCTTC; size: many; J: TRBJ2-1; V: TRBV2; D: TRBD2
CDR3: CASSSGRVNTEAFF; DNA: TGTGCCAGCAGTTCGGGGCGCGTGAACACTGAAGCTTTCTTT; size: few; J: TRBJ1-1; V: TRBV12-3/TRBV12-4; D: NA
CDR3: CASSVEDESPLHF; DNA: TGTGCCAGCAGCGTAGAAGATGAGTCACCCCTCCACTTT; size: NA; J: TRBJ1-6; V: TRBV9; D: NA
CDR3: CASSRTGPETQYF; DNA: TGTGCCAGCAGCCGGACAGGCCCGGAGACCCAGTACTTC; size: few; J: TRBJ2-5; V: TRBV5-6; D: TRBD1
CDR3: CASSLSRGGEETQYF; DNA: TGCGCCAGCAGCTTGTCTCGAGGGGGCGAAGAGACCCAGTACTTC; size: many; J: TRBJ2-5; V: TRBV5-1; D: TRBD1
CDR3: CASSPTSLAGGPNEQFF; DNA: TGTGCCAGTAGTCCTACATCACTAGCGGGGGGGCCGAATGAGCAGTTCTTC; size: NA; J: TRBJ2-1; V: TRBV19; D: TRBD2
CDR3: CASSFTTMNTEAFF; DNA: TGTGCCAGCAGCTTTACGACAATGAACACTGAAGCTTTCTTT; size: few; J: TRBJ1-1; V: TRBV5-5; D: NA
CDR3: CASSFSGGPYF; DNA: TGTGCCAGCAGCTTTTCCGGTGGTCCGTATTTT; size: many; J: TRBJ2-3; V: TRBV11-2; D: NA
CDR3: CASSLVGERYEQYF; DNA: TGTGCCAGCAGCCTCGTAGGGGAAAGGTACGAGCAGTACTTC; size: many; J: TRBJ2-7; V: TRBV14; D: NA
CDR3: CASSSGPGLAGGDRTDTQYF; DNA: TGTGCCAGCAGTTCCGGACCTGGACTAGCGGGGGGGGACCGCACAGATACGCAGTATTTT; size: many; J: TRBJ2-3; V: TRBV12-3/TRBV12-4; D: TRBD2
CDR3: CASSDAPGRRNEQYF; DNA: TGTGCCAGCAGTGACGCCCCCGGGAGGCGGAACGAGCAGTACTTC; size: NA; J: TRBJ2-7; V: TRBV28; D: TRBD2
CDR3: CASSLGALPRAKNIQYF; DNA: TGTGCCAGCAGCTTAGGGGCCTTACCCAGAGCCAAAAACATTCAGTACTTC; size: NA; J: TRBJ2-4; V: TRBV11-2; D: NA
CDR3: CASSLYGQGVSEAFF; DNA: TGTGCCAGCAGCTTATATGGTCAGGGGGTCTCTGAAGCTTTCTTT; size: few; J: TRBJ1-1; V: TRBV7-3; D: TRBD1
CDR3: CASSARGDRSRTEAFF; DNA: TGTGCCAGCAGCGCCCGGGGGGACCGCTCGAGGACTGAAGCTTTCTTT; size: few; J: TRBJ1-1; V: TRBV9; D: NA
CDR3: CASSQDGTGNEQFF; DNA: TGTGCCAGCAGCCAAGATGGGACAGGGAATGAGCAGTTCTTC; size: many; J: TRBJ2-1; V: TRBV14; D: TRBD1
CDR3: CASSLEGFGDTQYF; DNA: TGTGCCAGCAGCTTGGAGGGGTTTGGAGATACGCAGTATTTT; size: NA; J: TRBJ2-3; V: TRBV5-6; D: NA
CDR3: CASSLGGSGGVDTQYF; DNA: TGTGCCAGCAGCTTAGGGGGGTCGGGGGGAGTAGATACGCAGTATTTT; size: many; J: TRBJ2-3; V: TRBV7-2; D: TRBD2
CDR3: CAISDREDTEAFF; DNA: TGTGCCATCAGTGACAGGGAGGACACTGAAGCTTTCTTT; size: NA; J: TRBJ1-1; V: TRBV10-3; D: NA
CDR3: CASTDLPPDTQYF; DNA: TGTGCCAGCACCGACCTACCCCCAGATACGCAGTATTTT; size: many; J: TRBJ2-3; V: TRBV2; D: NA
CDR3: CASSWTTGTGNNEQFF; DNA: TGCGCCAGCAGCTGGACGACCGGGACAGGTAACAATGAGCAGTTCTTC; size: NA; J: TRBJ2-1; V: TRBV5-1; D: TRBD1
CDR3: CASSRNGADTQYF; DNA: TGTGCCAGCAGCCGCAATGGGGCAGATACGCAGTATTTT; size: many; J: TRBJ2-3; V: TRBV7-2; D: NA
CDR3: CASSAGTPCTDTQYF; DNA: TGCGCCAGCAGCGCCGGGACACCCTGCACAGATACGCAGTATTTT; size: few; J: TRBJ2-3; V: TRBV5-1; D: NA
CDR3: CASTQPGGAYGYTF; DNA: TGTGCCAGCACTCAACCAGGGGGCGCTTATGGCTACACCTTC; size: NA; J: TRBJ1-2; V: TRBV12-3/TRBV12-4; D: TRBD1
CDR3: CASSPSDSPLHF; DNA: TGTGCCAGCAGTCCTTCGGATTCACCCCTCCACTTT; size: NA; J: TRBJ1-6; V: TRBV3-1; D: NA
CDR3: CASSLVQAYEQYF; DNA: TGTGCCAGCAGCTTAGTTCAGGCCTACGAGCAGTACTTC; size: many; J: TRBJ2-7; V: TRBV7-9; D: NA
CDR3: CASSLQGADGYTF; DNA: TGTGCCAGCAGCCTTCAGGGGGCGGATGGCTACACCTTC; size: many; J: TRBJ1-2; V: TRBV5-4; D: TRBD1
CDR3: CASSKTTGLQPQHF; DNA: TGCGCCAGCAGCAAAACAACAGGGCTTCAGCCCCAGCATTTT; size: NA; J: TRBJ1-5; V: TRBV10-2; D: NA
CDR3: CASGPSGEETQYF; DNA: TGTGCTAGTGGCCCGAGCGGAGAAGAGACCCAGTACTTC; size: many; J: TRBJ2-5; V: TRBV12-5; D: NA
CDR3: CASSSSSRYGYTF; DNA: TGTGCCAGCAGTTCCTCTTCCCGCTATGGCTACACCTTC; size: many; J: TRBJ1-2; V: TRBV6-6; D: NA
CDR3: CSVDYPPGGGTYRTQYF; DNA: TGCAGCGTAGATTACCCCCCCGGCGGGGGGACCTATAGGACGCAGTATTTT; size: NA; J: TRBJ2-3; V: TRBV29-1; D: TRBD2